This T cell receptor beta chain comes out of a study of cytomegalovirus exposure and HLA in healthy donors (dated by TCRdb to about 2017). As for the study more broadly: An earlier analysis of approximately 640 of the donors reported 250 to 300 Gb of sequence data and 120 million or so unique TCR beta sequences from roughly 180 million T cells. An early release covering over 500 HLA-typed donors comprised 300 to 350 gigabases of sequencing data and roughly 86 million unique TCR sequences. Among the roughly 400 genotyped donors, around 81% belonged to the genetic ancestry cluster associated with self-reported Caucasian donors. The study aimed to test whether cataloging public T cell receptors could reveal signatures of past pathogen exposure. Using immunosequencing, the study profiled T cell repertoires from some 670 subjects and related those repertoires to cytomegalovirus serostatus. In addition to the first cohort of 500 to 850 subjects, a separate validation cohort of 100 to 150 different subjects was used. To predict cytomegalovirus infection status, the study combined high-throughput TCR immunosequencing, statistical association of individual TCRs with disease status, and machine learning. A later analysis re-analyzed previously published TCR beta repertoires from roughly 600 donors and added high-resolution HLA genotyping to study TCR occurrence patterns. The later analysis used no new phenotypic data to find candidate immune exposures, relying instead on TCR beta sequences and their occurrence across donors. An earlier analysis of nearly 600 of the donors applied high-throughput TCR beta sequencing to assess whether each TCR beta V gene segment acted as functional or pseudogenic. Donor age, sex, ethnicity and CMV serostatus were compiled alongside the repertoire data. A later genetic analysis used genome-wide SNP genotypes for about three fifths of the 666 donors, treating that subset as a discovery cohort. Every repertoire in the discovery cohort had been generated on one and the same sequencing platform. Class I and class II HLA loci were covered by the typing at four-digit resolution. Typing coverage differed by locus: A, B, C, DRB1 and DQB1 were typed in roughly 620-640 donors, DQA1 in roughly 500, DPA1 in around 580, and DPB1 in roughly 470. About 5 DR-DQ haplotypes were handled as single units for association and clustering, since linkage in the cohort was strong. Among roughly 400 genotyped donors of the cohort, an average of approximately 220,000 unique TCR beta nucleotide sequences was sequenced per donor, of which about 19% were non-productive. The paper as a whole reports these results and caveats: Across donors, most TCR sequences were observed very rarely, whereas some public TCRs were present in many individuals. According to a later genetic analysis, donors in an Asian-associated ancestry cluster had fewer N-insertions in productive TCRs than the roughly 670-donor mean. The authors suggested that the approach could potentially be extended to other disease states and immunological phenotypes. The classifier was reported to diagnose cytomegalovirus status with high specificity and sensitivity in both the original cohort and the validation cohort. Because HLA typing was unavailable for some donors at each locus, only the typed subset was used in association tests. An association between a missense DCLRE1C variant and V-gene and J-gene trimming of TCR beta chains was found in a later genetic analysis and replicated in an independent cohort. Linkage disequilibrium might explain the correlated functional status among segregating V segments, but an unknown experimental factor could not be ruled out. A cluster of highly shared sequence variants was judged likely to be a technical artifact of the sequencing pipeline. In a later analysis, HLA-associated TCR beta chains were found to be more clonally expanded and to have lower generation probabilities than equally common non-associated chains. A later analysis found that TCR association rates varied across HLA loci, with DRB1 alleles showing the most associated TCRs and HLA-C alleles the fewest. Only TCR beta chains were sequenced in this cohort, and the absence of alpha or paired-chain data limited detectable features. Specific HLA alleles were associated with 15,000 to 20,000 TCR beta sequences at a false discovery rate of 0.05 in a later analysis. A further reported finding was that TCR beta sequences accurately predicted the HLA-A and HLA-B alleles for most subjects in the first cohort. Immune exposure information for the cohort was limited to CMV serostatus. Assigning TCR associations to individual alleles was difficult when HLA alleles, especially DR and DQ, strongly co-occurred. Roughly uniform sequencing depth across donors was assumed in presence/absence analyses, although this assumption may not hold. A later analysis reported that several top co-occurrence clusters appeared linked to parvovirus B19, influenza, CMV and Epstein-Barr virus. In vitro tests confirmed that three of the cytomegalovirus-associated TCR beta chains recognize cytomegalovirus antigens. Because counts were too low, roughly 16 rarely observed V segments, including chromosome 9 orphons, were left out of the earlier analysis of some 600 of the donors. In an earlier analysis of about 540 of the donors, most TCR beta V segments were observed in productive rearrangements about 90% or about 30% of the time, broadly matching IMGT annotations. In the study, approximately 150 TCR beta chains were listed as associated with cytomegalovirus. Because the 87-base-pair reads could not distinguish some IMGT-functional V segments, including TRBV6-2 and TRBV6-3, those segments were excluded. In a later analysis, most CMV-associated TCR beta chains were found to appear HLA-restricted, with HLA associations seemingly driven largely by CMV exposure.

Taken from cysteine to phenylalanine, the CDR3 has 14 residues. Only the CDR3 region is kept as DNA, spanning 42 bases read in frame from base 1. From the germline V gene, CDR1 is SGHTA and CDR2 is FQGNSA. At the junction V is shortened by 0 bases and J by 11 bases; bases outside the gene matches: 8. In total, approximately 700 healthy bone marrow donors made up the cohort. At the time of sampling, every cohort member was nominally healthy, though immune exposures that went unrecorded were likely present. The donor tested CMV seropositive and was one of the 289 seropositive cohort members. Each donor provided a peripheral blood sample, and peripheral blood mononuclear cells were used for TCR beta sequencing. Genomic DNA was extracted from the blood cell samples with the Qiagen DNeasy Blood Extraction Kit. Remarks on this clone: The target of this receptor is not known. There are no base qualities to consult, and no much larger clone falls within one base.

Library generation was performed with the immunoSEQ multiplex PCR assay. A mixture of 60 forward primers for TCR Vbeta segments and 13 reverse primers for TCR Jbeta segments was used in the multiplex PCR. Amplification of the CDR3 region of rearranged TCR beta genes was performed with a multiplex PCR assay on genomic DNA. On the Illumina HiSeq System, the amplified TCR beta libraries were sequenced as 87-base-pair reads. In the original analysis: A later analysis counted about 80 million unique TCR beta chains across the 690 or so repertoires, and roughly 10 million of these chains were shared by at least two donors. A nearest-neighbor algorithm error-corrected the raw reads and collapsed the reads into unique sequences, merging closely related sequences to remove PCR and sequencing errors. CDR3 sequences were aligned to IMGT reference sequences to assign V, D and J gene segments. For a sequence to be retained, at least a six-nucleotide match to both a V gene segment and a J gene segment was required. Rearrangements were called productive when the CDR3 lacked stop codons and stayed in frame with V and J; all others were non-productive. CDR3 was defined by IMGT convention, running from the second conserved V-encoded cysteine to the conserved J-encoded phenylalanine. The earlier analysis of 587 of the donors excluded sequences that lacked an unambiguous match to a single V gene segment. In an earlier analysis of approximately 590 of the donors, a V segment was called functional when productive rearrangements were above 56.7%, and segregating when the standard deviation between donors exceeded 5%. To diagnose cytomegalovirus status from the catalog of TCR beta chain sequences, a statistical classification framework was built. In a later analysis, V and J genes were assigned by comparing TCR nucleotide sequences against IMGT/GENE-DB human TR gene sequences. In a later analysis, CDR3 sequences and most-parsimonious VDJ recombination scenarios were assigned using the TCRdist pipeline. In a later analysis, each TCR beta chain was defined by its CDR3 amino acid sequence together with its V-gene family, and reads lacking a unique V-gene family were excluded. In a later analysis, around 650 highly shared, low-generation-probability nucleotide sequences were removed to address suspected cross-contamination and a sequencing artifact. In a later analysis, a clonal expansion index was calculated for each public chain from normalized within-repertoire ranks of inferred template counts. In a later analysis, generation probabilities were computed with a VDJ recombination model fitted to out-of-frame rearrangements, and the resulting probabilities were checked against IGoR. Hypergeometric tests were used in a later analysis to score TCR-TCR, TCR-HLA and TCR-CMV co-occurrence, with a repertoire-size bias correction applied to the TCR pairs. A later analysis estimated false discovery rates by permuting HLA or CMV assignments 20 times. In a later analysis, co-occurring TCRs were grouped using DBSCAN, and TCRdist sequence similarity was added for clustering within HLA-allele-positive subsets. For co-occurrence clustering, repertoires with fewer than 30,000 or more than 120,000 public chains were excluded, along with a handful of repertoires with anomalous nucleotide sharing. What TCRdb holds here is the immuneACCESS table cut down to in-frame rearrangements. Part of the clones is not present; checked against another copy, under half of the missing clones reflect an unresolved V gene, and the others are unexplained. V, J and clone size are taken as reported in that table, and D and trimming were inferred from the DNA itself. The sample table shows roughly 160,000 clones, and 73% are seen once. In total, the top ten clones hold 5% to 5.5% of the sample.

The sample was PBMCs. This clonotype was obtained from a young woman in good health and CMV-seropositive. The sequence joins TRBV7-2 to TRBJ2-3; the central 7 bases match TRBD2. The nucleotide sequence reads as follows: TGTGCCAGCAGCTTAGCCCGGGCCCCGGGGGGGCAGTATTTT. This codes for CASSLARAPGGQYF.